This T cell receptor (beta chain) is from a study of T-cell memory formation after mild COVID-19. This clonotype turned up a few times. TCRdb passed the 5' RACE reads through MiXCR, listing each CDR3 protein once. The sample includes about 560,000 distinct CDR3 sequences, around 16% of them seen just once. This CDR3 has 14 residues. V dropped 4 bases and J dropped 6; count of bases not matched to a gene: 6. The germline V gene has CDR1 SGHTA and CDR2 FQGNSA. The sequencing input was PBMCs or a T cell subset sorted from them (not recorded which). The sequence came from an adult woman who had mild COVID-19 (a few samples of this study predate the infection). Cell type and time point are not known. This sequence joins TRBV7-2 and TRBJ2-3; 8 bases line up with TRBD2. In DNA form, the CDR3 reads TGTGCCAGCAGCTCGTGGACTAGCTCGGATACGCAGTATTTT. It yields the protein CASSSWTSSDTQYF.